A single sample gave rise to the 2 T cell receptor beta chains below, sequenced in a study of blood T cell repertoires in COVID-19. The assay was immunoSEQ multiplex PCR, and TCRdb's table has in-frame clones only and misses some. The sample consists of more than 300,000 clones, roughly 88% of them appearing once. Sequenced sample: peripheral blood. These receptors were obtained from a woman aged 50 to 65 with acute or convalescent COVID-19.

The rearrangement joins TRBV10-3 to TRBJ2-1; no clear D gene. The CDR3 contains 15 residues. Germline V gives CDR1 ENHRY, CDR2 SYGVKD. V gave up 5 bases and J gave up 3 bases, with 14 bases separating them. The CDR3 coding sequence is TGTGCCATCAGTCTCGCGGTCGGAAGCTACAATGAGCAGTTCTTC. This gives the protein CAISLAVGSYNEQFF.

The chain links TRBV5-6 to TRBJ2-1; tentative D call: TRBD2 (5 bases). Germline V gene data show CDR1 as SGHDT and CDR2 as YYEEEE. The ends were cut back, 4 bases at V and 0 bases at J, with 17 bases in the middle. The CDR3 length is 17 residues. The CDR3 bases are TGTGCCAGCAGCCTGGGGAGTTGGTCCAGCTCCTACAATGAGCAGTTCTTC. It codes for CASSLGSWSSSYNEQFF.